The present T cell receptor (beta chain) was sequenced within a study of blood T cell repertoires in COVID-19. Background on the study: PBMCs, B-cell-depleted T cells, or T cells provided the cDNA or gDNA that made up the material.

Under the authors' procedure: Amplification of reference gene primers was used by the study to estimate nucleated cell counts. Method: immunoSEQ multiplex PCR; TCRdb's copy keeps in-frame clones and lacks some. The DNA gave D and trimming, while V, J and clone size come from that table. The sample carries 380,000 or so clones, roughly 90% recorded once. Between the trimmed V and J ends, which lost 2 bases and 7 bases, there was a span of 17 bases. CDR1 is SGHAT and CDR2 is FQNNGV in the germline V gene. The CDR3 spans 16 residues. This chain joins TRBV11-2 and TRBJ1-4, with D perhaps TRBD1 (6 bases). The receptor's source is a woman between 40 and 50 years old with acute COVID-19. The sequenced sample was PBMCs or T cells enriched from blood (not recorded which). The CDR3 nucleotides read TGTGCCAGCAGCTTACCGGACTTTCTAGGGGGTGAAAAACTGTTTTTT. Its protein is CASSLPDFLGGEKLFF. Together with reference TRBV11-2 and TRBJ1-4, the CDR3 gives the full variable domain: EAGVAQSPRYKIIEKRQSVAFWCNPISGHATLYWYQQILGQGPKLLIQFQNNGVVDDSQLPKDRFSAERLKGVDSTLKIQPAKLEDSAVYLCASSLPDFLGGEKLFFGSGTQLSVL.